This T cell receptor beta chain derives from a study of cytomegalovirus exposure and HLA in healthy donors. Overall study results and limits: After further analysis at a later stage, 17,000 or so TCR beta sequences were associated with HLA alleles at 0.05 false discovery rate. Later genetic work tied a missense DCLRE1C variant to beta-chain V and J trimming. The authors later found HLA-associated TCR beta chains more clonally expanded than equally common others.

To note about this clone: Its antigen remains unidentified.

This CDR3 has 14 amino acids. The V gene's germline CDR1 is SGHTA and CDR2 FQGNSA. Between the trimmed V and J ends, which lost 8 bases and 4 bases, there was a span of 17 bases. It was with 60 Vbeta and 13 Jbeta primers that the PCR ran. Original analysis: There were 70 million to 95 million unique TCR beta chains by a later count, and approximately 10 million of them were shared. TCRdb keeps only in-frame clones here, not all; method: immunoSEQ multiplex PCR. The D gene and trimming were derived from the DNA, and the V and J assignments and clone size from that table. The table has 45,000 to 65,000 clones, 80% to 85% seen once; the top ten hold about 1.6%.

This TCR derives from a man aged 25 to 40 in good health and CMV-seronegative. The material sequenced was PBMCs. V and J are TRBV7-2 and TRBJ2-5, with D perhaps TRBD2 (7 bases). The CDR3 sequence: CASGKSRGGETQYF. CDR3 DNA sequence: TGTGCCAGCGGTAAGTCTAGGGGGGGAGAGACCCAGTACTTC.